This T cell receptor beta chain emerged from a study of patients and donors after allogeneic stem cell transplantation. TCRdb redid the calling of the RT-PCR reads with MiXCR, one entry per CDR3 protein. The profile shows around 150,000 distinct CDR3 sequences, over 30% of them singletons. The V gene lost 1 base and the J gene lost 1 base, with 8 bases spanning the gap. The CDR3 length is 15 residues. Germline V lookup: CDR1 LNHDA, CDR2 SQIVND (reference sequence). This chain connects TRBV19 to TRBJ2-1; D gene ambiguous. The TCR was taken from a human donor who was either an allogeneic HSCT recipient or a stem cell or donor lymphocyte infusion donor (not recorded which). It is not recorded whose cells these are; they may come from a transplant donor. Material for sequencing was blood, either unsorted or a sorted T cell fraction (not recorded which). For the CDR3, the DNA is TGTGCCAGTAGTATAGCGGCCGATTCCTACAATGAGCAGTTCTTC. The encoded protein is CASSIAADSYNEQFF.